The 20 T cell receptor beta chains below were found in one sample sequenced in a study of blood T cells in healthy people across ages. The use of a sample-barcoded 5' primer and a J-beta primer mix characterized a second PCR of roughly 7 to 11 cycles. TCRdb itself ran the 5' RACE reads through MiXCR, one entry per CDR3 protein. The data show over 600,000 distinct CDR3 sequences, around 45% seen once. Sequencing was done on a sample of blood. These receptors came from an elderly man in good health.

The chain links TRBV20-1 to TRBJ1-2; the D is unclear. Trimming removed 3 bases at V and 6 bases at J, with 11 bases between. This CDR3 has 12 amino acids. The V gene's germline CDR1 is DFQATT and CDR2 SNEGSKA (reference sequence). The CDR3 coding sequence is TGCAGTGCTAGGTGGGGAGGGCATGGCTACACCTTC. Residues: CSARWGGHGYTF.

This clonotype was detected many times. This chain links TRBV28 with TRBJ2-7; 7 bases fit TRBD1. Germline lookup yields CDR1 MDHEN and CDR2 SYDVKM. This CDR3 has 16 residues. Trimming took 6 bases from V and 1 from J; bases not matched to a gene: 12. The CDR3 here is CASSFHLGQLSYEQYF. For the CDR3, the DNA is TGTGCCAGCAGCTTCCACTTGGGACAGCTATCCTACGAGCAGTACTTC.

This clonotype was counted once. The chain carries TRBV6-5 and TRBJ1-1, with a possible D match to TRBD1 (5 bases). Germline assignment: CDR1 MNHEY and CDR2 SVGAGI. V was shortened by 5 bases and J by 4 bases, with 11 bases between the two germline ends. The CDR3 is made up of 13 amino acids. CDR3 in amino acids: CASSGATTTEAFF. The CDR3 bases are TGTGCCAGCAGTGGGGCGACCACCACTGAAGCTTTCTTT.

The table lists this clonotype with many counts. This chain links TRBV9 with TRBJ2-3; TRBD2 is a possible D gene (5 bases). CDR3 length: 14 amino acids. Germline-derived CDR1 and CDR2 are SGDLS and YYNGEE. Trimming shortened V by 2 bases and J by 2 bases, and 9 bases separated the two germline ends. CDR3 region: CASSVGGPTDTQYF. CDR3 sequence (DNA): TGTGCCAGCAGCGTCGGAGGTCCCACAGATACGCAGTATTTT.

This clonotype was recorded a few times. V is TRBV6-2 or TRBV6-3 and J is TRBJ2-7; 7 bases line up with TRBD2. The V gene end was trimmed by 6 bases and the J gene end by 4 bases; junction bases not matched to a gene: 6. Germline loops: CDR1 MNHEY, CDR2 SVGEGT. The CDR3 extends over 13 amino acids. CDR3: CASSAGVVYEQYF. The CDR3 DNA follows: TGTGCCAGCAGCGCGGGAGTTGTTTACGAGCAGTACTTC.

This clonotype was picked up many times. The chain carries TRBV2 and TRBJ2-1; 9 bases are shared with TRBD2. V trimming: 1 base; J trimming: 4 bases; junction bases outside the gene matches: 2. The CDR3 extends over 15 amino acids. The germline V gene has CDR1 SNHLY and CDR2 FYNNEI. Here the CDR3 DNA reads TGTGCCAGCAGTGAAGGACTAGCGGAATACAATGAGCAGTTCTTC. Its protein product is CASSEGLAEYNEQFF.

The rearrangement uses TRBV12-3 or TRBV12-4 and TRBJ1-2; D might be TRBD1 (5 bases). The CDR3 runs 15 residues. Trimming took 3 bases from V and 3 from J, leaving 14 bases between them. The CDR3 coding sequence is TGTGCCAGCAGTTTTTCGGGCAGGGCACACTATGGCTACACCTTC. Translated, it gives CASSFSGRAHYGYTF.

The CDR3 coding sequence is TGTGCCAGCAGCCCGGACAGGGGGCCCACAGATACGCAGTATTTT. Protein: CASSPDRGPTDTQYF. This chain uses TRBV7-7 with TRBJ2-3; 11 bases are shared with TRBD1. CDR3 length: 15 amino acids. J was trimmed by 2 bases and V by 5 bases; bases with no gene match: 3. Per the germline V gene, CDR1 is SSHAT and CDR2 is FNYEAQ (reference sequence). Based on the CDR3 plus reference TRBV7-7 and TRBJ2-3, the full variable domain is GAGVSQSPRYKVTKRGQDVTLRCDPISSHATLYWYQQALGQGPEFLTYFNYEAQPDKSGLPSDRFSAERPEGSISTLTIQRTEQRDSAMYRCASSPDRGPTDTQYFGPGTRLTVL.

V gene TRBV10-3 combines with J gene TRBJ2-5; D gene uncertain. The CDR3 sequence is 15 residues long. In germline, CDR1 is ENHRY, CDR2 SYGVKD. V was trimmed by 2 bases and J by 11 bases, leaving 21 bases between them. CDR3 sequence (DNA): TGTGCCATCAGTGAGCCTGTCGGAGTTCACAATGAGCAGTACTTC. Translated: CAISEPVGVHNEQYF.

The chain recombines TRBV2 with TRBJ2-3, with 10 bases identical to TRBD2. Germline CDR1 is SNHLY and CDR2 is FYNNEI. With 6 bases clipped from V and 2 bases from J, the junction kept 8 bases outside the gene matches. The CDR3 is 16 amino acids. The CDR3 loop is CASRRGTSANTDTQYF. CDR3 coding DNA: TGTGCCAGCAGACGAGGGACTAGCGCAAACACAGATACGCAGTATTTT.

This clonotype was counted between two and nine times. V and J are TRBV20-1 and TRBJ2-3; maybe TRBD2 (6 bases). The V and J ends lost 0 bases and 4 bases respectively, with 11 bases between them. Germline values: CDR1 DFQATT, CDR2 SNEGSKA (reference sequence). The CDR3 contains 14 residues. The CDR3 loop is CSAREVAEPDTQYF. The CDR3 DNA is TGCAGTGCTAGAGAGGTAGCGGAGCCAGATACGCAGTATTTT.

Notes on this clonotype: Since a much larger clone is just one base distant, this may be a read error. The chain uses TRBV29-1 and TRBJ2-1; D not certain. The CDR3 runs to 13 residues. Germline CDR1 and CDR2: SQVTM and ANQGSEA. Trimming removed 4 bases at V and 2 bases at J, with 9 bases between. The CDR3 sequence: CSVGTSAYNEQFF. DNA of the CDR3: TGCAGCGTTGGTACAAGCGCCTACAATGAGCAGTTCTTC.

CDR3 coding DNA: TGTGCCAGCAGGACCCCTAGCGGGTTTACCTCCGAGCAGTACTTC. This encodes CASRTPSGFTSEQYF. The chain is built from TRBV7-8 and TRBJ2-7; 8 bases fit TRBD2. CDR1 SGHVS and CDR2 FQNEAQ come from the germline V gene. With V trimmed by 6 bases and J by 6 bases, 13 bases remained unmatched. The length of the CDR3 is 15 residues. Full variable domain (missing parts from reference TRBV7-8 and TRBJ2-7): GAGVSQSPRYKVAKRGQDVALRCDPISGHVSLFWYQQALGQGPEFLTYFQNEAQLDKSGLPSDRFFAERPEGSVSTLKIQRTQQEDSAVYLCASRTPSGFTSEQYFGPGTRLTVT.

The V gene is TRBV29-1, the J gene TRBJ1-5; no clear D. Germline V gives CDR1 SQVTM, CDR2 ANQGSEA. V dropped 4 bases and J dropped 5 bases, with 12 bases sitting between them. This CDR3 has 13 amino acids. DNA of the CDR3: TGCAGCGTTGTTCTCTCCAGCGATCAGCCCCAGCATTTT. It yields the protein CSVVLSSDQPQHF.

This chain joins TRBV19 and TRBJ2-1; 9 bases are a match to TRBD1. With 4 bases clipped from V and 6 bases from J, the junction kept 7 bases outside the gene matches. The length of the CDR3 is 15 residues. The germline CDR1 and CDR2 sequences are LNHDA and SQIVND (reference sequence). The CDR3 sequence is CASSTRDRVSNEQFF. CDR3 in DNA: TGTGCCAGTAGTACCCGGGACAGGGTGAGCAATGAGCAGTTCTTC.

The rearrangement links TRBV30 to TRBJ2-5; 10 positions match TRBD2. Germline values: CDR1 GTSNPN, CDR2 SVGIG (reference sequence). The CDR3 spans 13 residues. With V trimmed by 1 base and J by 4 bases, 0 bases remained unmatched. CDR3 DNA: TGTGCCTGGAGTGGACTAGCGGGAGAGACCCAGTACTTC. Translated, it gives CAWSGLAGETQYF.

This chain connects TRBV4-1 to TRBJ2-5, with TRBD2 identical over 8 bases. The CDR3 has 18 residues. Losses at the gene ends were 0 bases for V and 2 bases for J; bases not matched to a gene: 11. Germline loops: CDR1 MGHRA, CDR2 YSYEKL. The CDR3 loop reads CASSQDGRGRQRQETQYF. As DNA, the CDR3 is TGCGCCAGCAGCCAAGACGGGAGGGGGAGACAACGTCAAGAGACCCAGTACTTC.

This chain uses TRBV7-3 with TRBJ2-1; 8 bases are a match to TRBD2. CDR3 length: 15 amino acids. Trimming took 5 bases from V and 4 from J; bases not matched to a gene: 7. Germline V gives CDR1 SGHTA, CDR2 FQGTGA. CDR3 in DNA: TGTGCCAGCAGCGAGAGCGGGAGTATATACAATGAGCAGTTCTTC. Residues: CASSESGSIYNEQFF.

The chain recombines TRBV14 with TRBJ1-1; the match to TRBD1 covers 12 bases. Trimming at V came to 0 bases and at J to 0 bases, leaving 2 bases not matched to a gene. The CDR3 runs to 17 residues. The V gene's germline CDR1 is SGHDN and CDR2 FVKESK. CDR3 loop: CASSQERDRGLNTEAFF. CDR3 nucleotides: TGTGCCAGCAGCCAAGAAAGGGACAGGGGGCTGAACACTGAAGCTTTCTTT.

About this clonotype itself: A clone one base away is much larger, so this may be a read error. V and J are TRBV20-1 and TRBJ2-5, with TRBD1 matching 8 bases. The CDR3 totals 17 residues. Germline V CDR1 and CDR2: DFQATT, SNEGSKA (reference sequence). Trimming at V came to 4 bases and at J to 4 bases, leaving 17 bases not matched to a gene. The chain's CDR3 is CSATGQGDRRTGETQYF. For the CDR3, the DNA is TGCAGTGCTACCGGACAGGGAGACAGACGGACGGGAGAGACCCAGTACTTC.